Each of the 21 T cell receptor beta chains below was sequenced from the same sample in a study of cytomegalovirus exposure and HLA in healthy donors. The PCR had 60 Vbeta and 13 Jbeta primers. TCRdb's copy holds only in-frame clones and misses some; the assay was immunoSEQ multiplex PCR. The table has 130,000 to 150,000 clones, around 73% seen once; the top ten hold 1% to 1.5%. The material sequenced was PBMCs. The receptor source for this set is a middle-aged woman in good health and CMV-seronegative.

The CDR3 DNA reads TGTGCCAGCAGCCCTGGGACAGCTGAAGCTTTCTTT. Translated, it gives CASSPGTAEAFF. The rearrangement links TRBV7-3 to TRBJ1-1; 7 bases align to TRBD1. With 5 bases clipped from V and 6 bases from J, the junction kept 3 bases outside the gene matches. Germline V gene lookup returns CDR1 SGHTA and CDR2 FQGTGA. The CDR3 is 12 residues long.

The chain uses TRBV6-6 and TRBJ1-1; the match to TRBD1 covers 10 bases. The CDR3 extends over 15 amino acids. The germline V gene has CDR1 MNHNY and CDR2 SVGAGI (reference sequence). The J segment lost 0 bases and the V segment lost 10 bases, leaving 8 bases of the junction unmatched. In nucleotides, the CDR3 is TGTGCCATCTCCGGGACAGGGGACGTGAACACTGAAGCTTTCTTT. It translates to CAISGTGDVNTEAFF.

Remarks on this clone: A read error may account for a junction end that differs from germline. This chain uses TRBV7-7 with TRBJ2-1; the match to TRBD2 covers 11 bases. This CDR3 is built from 15 residues. Looked up from germline, CDR1 is SSHAT and CDR2 is FNYEAQ (reference sequence). This CDR3 reads CASSPLAGGNNEQFF. The CDR3 DNA reads TGTGCTAGCAGTCCCCTAGCGGGGGGCAACAATGAGCAGTTCTTC.

This chain joins TRBV28 and TRBJ1-6, with 12 bases that match TRBD1. Germline CDR1 MDHEN, CDR2 SYDVKM. V gave up 5 bases and J gave up 11 bases; unmatched junction bases: 4. The CDR3 sequence is 14 residues long. As DNA, the CDR3 is TGTGCCAGCAGTCCGGGACAGGGGGCTACACCCCTCCACTTT. This translates into CASSPGQGATPLHF. The variable domain in full, with the rest retrieved from reference TRBV28 and TRBJ1-6, is DVKVTQSSRYLVKRTGEKVFLECVQDMDHENMFWYRQDPGLGLRLIYFSYDVKMKEKGDIPEGYSVSREKKERFSLILESASTNQTSMYLCASSPGQGATPLHFGNGTRLTVT.

This rearrangement joins TRBV7-9 to TRBJ1-2, with D possibly TRBD1 on 6 matching bases. Trimming cost V 4 bases and J 5 bases, with 17 bases left between them. Per germline, CDR1 SEHNR and CDR2 FQNEAQ (reference sequence). This CDR3 is built from 15 residues. The CDR3 nucleotides are TGTGCCAGCAGCTCTTCCTCCGACAGGAAGTATGGCTACACCTTC. It translates to CASSSSSDRKYGYTF.

The chain uses TRBV5-1 and TRBJ1-6; possibly TRBD1 for D (5 bases). This CDR3 spans 16 amino acids. The germline V gene has CDR1 SGHRS and CDR2 YFSETQ. V was pared by 2 bases and J by 4 bases, with 13 bases between. The CDR3 region has the DNA TGCGCCAGCAGCTTATCAGGGATCCGGTATAATTCACCCCTCCACTTT. Residues: CASSLSGIRYNSPLHF.

The chain recombines TRBV10-3 with TRBJ2-2; possible D gene TRBD2, 6 bases. V lost 10 bases and J lost 6, with 18 bases in between. Germline V gene data show CDR1 as ENHRY and CDR2 as SYGVKD. CDR3 length: 14 amino acids. DNA for the CDR3: TGTGCCACCAGGTGGGACTCCTCCCCCGGGGAGCTGTTTTTT. Protein product: CATRWDSSPGELFF.

The genes are TRBV4-3 and TRBJ1-2, with a tentative D call TRBD1 (5 bases). Trimming pared 0 bases from V and 8 bases from J, leaving 16 bases between. Per germline, CDR1 LGHNA and CDR2 YSLEER. CDR3 length equals 15 residues. The chain's CDR3 is CASSQDGANFEGYTF. The CDR3 region has the DNA TGCGCCAGCAGCCAAGATGGGGCCAACTTCGAGGGCTACACCTTC.

The CDR3 coding sequence is TGTGCCAGCAGCGCCAGGGGGCGCGACCAGCCCCAGCATTTT. Translating gives CASSARGRDQPQHF. The rearrangement joins TRBV9 to TRBJ1-5; 8 nucleotides match TRBD1. After removal of 3 bases from V and 7 bases from J, the junction contained 6 bases not matched to a gene. The CDR3 loop spans 14 amino acids. The germline V gene encodes CDR1 SGDLS and CDR2 YYNGEE.

The V and J genes are TRBV7-9 and TRBJ1-1; unclear D gene. V was pared by 5 bases and J by 2 bases, with 12 bases between. This CDR3 is built from 14 residues. The germline V gene has CDR1 SEHNR and CDR2 FQNEAQ (reference sequence). This CDR3 reads CASSKAESNTEAFF. The CDR3 DNA reads as TGTGCCAGCAGCAAGGCGGAGTCCAACACTGAAGCTTTCTTT.

The chain uses TRBV6-5 and TRBJ2-5; TRBD2 matches at 10 bases. V was pared by 6 bases and J by 4 bases, with 2 bases of the junction left unmatched. The CDR3 extends over 13 amino acids. Germline V lookup: CDR1 MNHEY, CDR2 SVGAGI. The chain's CDR3 is CASRASGGETQYF. The CDR3 region has the DNA TGTGCCAGCAGGGCTAGCGGGGGAGAGACCCAGTACTTC.

This chain links TRBV7-6 with TRBJ2-3; 12 bases are a match to TRBD1. Germline V gene data show CDR1 as SGHVS and CDR2 as FNYEAQ. The length of the CDR3 is 15 residues. The ends lost 3 bases at V and 6 bases at J; junction bases unmatched: 4. The CDR3 DNA reads as TGTGCCAGCAGCTTCCGGGACAGGGGGCTGGATACGCAGTATTTT. This sequence encodes CASSFRDRGLDTQYF.

J is TRBJ2-1 and V is TRBV5-1; TRBD2 aligns across 9 bases. The CDR3 consists of 14 residues. V shed 5 bases, J shed 5 bases, and the junction held 5 bases outside the gene matches. CDR1 SGHRS and CDR2 YFSETQ come from the germline V gene. This CDR3 reads CASSKRGANNEQFF. DNA of the CDR3: TGCGCCAGCAGTAAGCGGGGGGCGAACAATGAGCAGTTCTTC.

V usage is TRBV4-1 and J usage is TRBJ1-2; 7 nucleotides match TRBD1. In germline, CDR1 is MGHRA, CDR2 YSYEKL. This CDR3 comprises 17 residues. Germline trimming cut 0 bases from V and 4 bases from J; bases unmatched to any gene: 11. The CDR3 is CASSQDRLSGGVYGYTF. The CDR3 DNA reads as TGCGCCAGCAGCCAAGATAGGTTGTCAGGGGGAGTCTATGGCTACACCTTC.

V usage is TRBV7-6 and J usage is TRBJ2-1, with TRBD2 matching 10 bases. The germline V gene has CDR1 SGHVS and CDR2 FNYEAQ. Losses at the gene ends were 5 bases for V and 6 bases for J; bases not matched to a gene: 10. CDR3 length equals 16 residues. The CDR3 DNA reads TGTGCCAGCAGCCCACCTGGACTAGCGGAATCCAATGAGCAGTTCTTC. Its translation: CASSPPGLAESNEQFF. The full variable domain, rest sourced from reference TRBV7-6 and TRBJ2-1, is GAGVSQSPRYKVTKRGQDVALRCDPISGHVSLYWYRQALGQGPEFLTYFNYEAQQDKSGLPNDRFSAERPEGSISTLTIQRTEQRDSAMYRCASSPPGLAESNEQFFGPGTRLTVL.

V and J are TRBV27 and TRBJ2-1; 8 bases match TRBD2. Unmatched junction bases numbered 5, after V lost 6 bases and J lost 4 bases. This CDR3 has 14 amino acids. Per germline, CDR1 MNHEY and CDR2 SMNVEV (reference sequence). The CDR3 DNA sequence: TGTGCCAGCAGCTCCGGGGGGGCGTACAATGAGCAGTTCTTC. Translation gives CASSSGGAYNEQFF.

The chain combines TRBV7-9 with TRBJ2-1; a weak D match, TRBD1 (6 bases). The CDR3 has 15 residues. The V end lost 7 bases, the J end lost 1 base, and 14 bases lay between the germline ends. Germline V gene sequence: CDR1 SEHNR, CDR2 FQNEAQ (reference sequence). The CDR3 sequence is CASTKLQGSYNEQFF. CDR3 nucleotide sequence: TGTGCCAGCACCAAGTTACAGGGTTCCTACAATGAGCAGTTCTTC.

The chain uses TRBV29-1 and TRBJ1-1; tentative D call: TRBD1 (5 bases). Germline-derived CDR1 and CDR2 are SQVTM and ANQGSEA. This CDR3 has 18 amino acids. With 0 bases removed from V and 0 bases from J, the gap between germline ends came to 20 bases. The CDR3 region has the DNA TGCAGCGTTGAAGATCTGGGGGGGTCGGGGATCATGAACACTGAAGCTTTCTTT. Its translation: CSVEDLGGSGIMNTEAFF.

The gene calls are TRBV9 and TRBJ2-1, with 8 bases that match TRBD1. Germline CDR1 reads SGDLS; CDR2 reads YYNGEE. This CDR3 contains 15 residues. With V trimmed by 0 bases and J by 4 bases, 3 bases remained unmatched. CDR3 DNA: TGTGCCAGCAGCGTAGTAGGACAGGGATACAATGAGCAGTTCTTC. This encodes CASSVVGQGYNEQFF.

V is TRBV28 and J is TRBJ2-3; 12 bases align to TRBD2. There are 18 residues in the CDR3. Unmatched junction bases numbered 10, after V lost 3 bases and J lost 3 bases. Germline CDR1 is MDHEN and CDR2 is SYDVKM. The CDR3 DNA sequence: TGTGCCAGCAGTTTCGGTACTAGCGGGGGGTGGGGTACAGATACGCAGTATTTT. This codes for CASSFGTSGGWGTDTQYF.

The chain links TRBV20-1 to TRBJ1-1; 7 bases fit TRBD1. This CDR3 is built from 11 residues. The germline CDR1 and CDR2 sequences are DFQATT and SNEGSKA (reference sequence). V lost 0 bases and J lost 9; bases outside the gene matches: 1. The CDR3 reads CSARERGQAFF. CDR3 DNA sequence: TGCAGTGCTAGAGAAAGGGGGCAAGCTTTCTTT.